A selection of T cell receptor beta chains follows, all from one sample in a study of OX40 agonist ivuxolimab in advanced cancers. TCRdb's copy holds only in-frame clones and misses some; the assay was immunoSEQ multiplex PCR. The table records around 76,000 clones, roughly 82% of them present only once. This specimen consisted of CD4+ or CD8+ T cells sorted from blood, obtained in a trial of the OX40 agonist ivuxolimab. The receptors here all came from an adult with an advanced solid tumor such as melanoma, head and neck, liver or kidney cancer. Both conserved end residues are part of each CDR3. A D gene is named only where the DNA matches it firmly. Where a row states a size, it is once, few, many or the class of an expanded clone; other rows omit it.

NA,TRBJ1-4,TRBV18,TRBD1,CASSRGTGNEKLFF,TGTGCCAGCTCACGTGGGACAGGGAACGAAAAACTGTTTTTT
few,TRBJ1-1,TRBV18,TRBD1,CASSREGAWAEAFF,TGTGCCAGCTCTCGGGAGGGGGCTTGGGCTGAAGCTTTCTTT
NA,TRBJ1-2,TRBV6-5,NA,CASSYGSGSSYGYTF,TGTGCCAGCAGTTACGGTTCGGGTTCTTCCTATGGCTACACCTTC
NA,TRBJ1-5,TRBV4-3,TRBD1,CASSQEGMSGGTSNQPQHF,TGCGCCAGCAGCCAAGAGGGGATGTCAGGGGGCACTAGCAATCAGCCCCAGCATTTT
few,TRBJ1-1,TRBV19,NA,CASSIVVGNTEAFF,TGTGCCAGTAGTATTGTGGTCGGGAACACTGAAGCTTTCTTT
NA,TRBJ1-2,TRBV5-1,NA,CASSPHLTGDHGYTF,TGCGCCAGCAGCCCTCACTTGACCGGGGACCACGGCTACACCTTC
NA,TRBJ2-7,TRBV19,NA,CASSRGGQVFEQYF,TGTGCCAGTAGCCGGGGGGGACAGGTCTTCGAGCAGTACTTC
NA,TRBJ2-1,TRBV5-1,NA,CASKLTGSSYNEQFF,TGCGCCAGCAAACTAACCGGAAGCTCCTACAATGAGCAGTTCTTC
NA,TRBJ1-2,TRBV20-1,NA,CSAWEYGYTF,TGCAGTGCTTGGGAGTATGGCTACACCTTC
once,TRBJ1-1,TRBV5-1,NA,CASSLGAPPEAFF,TGCGCCAGCAGCTTGGGGGCACCGCCTGAAGCTTTCTTT
NA,TRBJ1-1,TRBV19,NA,CASSIRQANTEAFF,TGTGCCAGTAGTATAAGGCAGGCTAACACTGAAGCTTTCTTT
NA,TRBJ1-1,TRBV4-1,NA,CASSQVGGNTEAFF,TGCGCCAGCAGCCAAGTCGGAGGGAACACTGAAGCTTTCTTT
NA,TRBJ1-2,TRBV7-2,NA,CASSSLNGPGYTF,TGTGCCAGCAGCTCCCTGAATGGGCCGGGCTACACCTTC
NA,TRBJ1-1,TRBV5-6,NA,CASSLGPSTEAFF,TGTGCCAGCAGCTTGGGACCATCCACTGAAGCTTTCTTT
NA,TRBJ1-2,TRBV7-9,NA,CASSPSEYYGYTF,TGTGCCAGCAGCCCTTCGGAGTACTATGGCTACACCTTC
NA,TRBJ1-5,TRBV19,NA,CAIGGDYSNQPQHF,TGTGCCATCGGGGGAGATTATAGCAATCAGCCCCAGCATTTT
NA,TRBJ1-1,TRBV12-5,NA,CASGLLLRGLGASNTEAFF,TGTGCTAGTGGTTTGCTTTTGCGGGGCTTGGGGGCTTCGAACACTGAAGCTTTCTTT